The 14 T cell receptor beta chains presented below share a single source sample, sequenced in a study of PD-1 blockade in classical Hodgkin lymphoma. Using immunoSEQ multiplex PCR, the repertoire was profiled, and TCRdb retains in-frame clones only, with some absent. The table shows more than 90,000 clones, with about four fifths occurring only once. Each patient experienced a relapse that followed autologous stem cell transplantation, and brentuximab vedotin exposure varied. The input for sequencing was peripheral blood mononuclear cells (PBMCs), taken before the second cycle of nivolumab. Source of these receptors: a human donor with classical Hodgkin lymphoma.

The chain combines TRBV28 with TRBJ2-1, with TRBD2 identical over 8 bases. From germline, CDR1 is MDHEN and CDR2 SYDVKM. The CDR3 totals 14 residues. V was pared by 7 bases and J by 4 bases, with 6 bases of the junction left unmatched. The CDR3 sequence: CASILRGGYNEQFF. As DNA, the CDR3 is TGTGCCAGCATCTTACGGGGGGGTTACAATGAGCAGTTCTTC.

The chain couples TRBV2 to TRBJ2-7, with no clear D. CDR3 size: 10 residues. CDR1 is SNHLY, CDR2 FYNNEI, per germline. Trimming removed 1 base at V and 9 bases at J, with 4 bases between. The CDR3 nucleotides are TGTGCCAGCAGTGAAGTGATGCAGTACTTC. Translating it yields CASSEVMQYF.

The V and J genes are TRBV7-9 and TRBJ1-2; tentative D call: TRBD1 (6 bases). CDR3 length: 15 amino acids. CDR1 and CDR2 from the germline V gene are SEHNR and FQNEAQ (reference sequence). The V end was cut by 4 bases, the J end by 4 bases, with 16 bases between. The DNA for the CDR3 is TGTGCCAGCAGCTCCGATGCACAGGGTCCCTATGGCTACACCTTC. Amino acids: CASSSDAQGPYGYTF.

J is TRBJ2-3 and V is TRBV4-2; no definite D call. Germline V lookup: CDR1 LGHNA, CDR2 YNFKEQ. Trimming stripped 5 bases from V and 2 bases from J, with 8 bases between. The CDR3 loop spans 13 amino acids. As DNA, the CDR3 is TGTGCCAGCAGCTCCGGGCCCACAGATACGCAGTATTTT. It translates to CASSSGPTDTQYF.

The gene calls are TRBV5-1 and TRBJ1-1; D gene unclear. This CDR3 spans 13 amino acids. Deletions cut 1 base from V and 8 bases from J, with 12 bases between. CDR1 SGHRS and CDR2 YFSETQ come from the germline V gene. This CDR3 reads CASSLMSASEAFF. CDR3 coding DNA: TGCGCCAGCAGCTTGATGTCCGCGTCGGAAGCTTTCTTT. The whole variable domain, filled in from reference TRBV5-1 and TRBJ1-1, reads KAGVTQTPRYLIKTRGQQVTLSCSPISGHRSVSWYQQTPGQGLQFLFEYFSETQRNKGNFPGRFSGRQFSNSRSEMNVSTLELGDSALYLCASSLMSASEAFFGQGTRLTVV.

This clone was counted at least ten times. The V gene is TRBV6-1, the J gene TRBJ1-5; D not resolved. From germline, CDR1 is MNHNS and CDR2 SASEGT. The CDR3 sequence is 15 residues long. The ends were cut back, 3 bases at V and 4 bases at J, with 13 bases in the middle. DNA of the CDR3: TGTGCCAGCAGTGAGAGCTTCCCCACTAATCAGCCCCAGCATTTT. It translates to CASSESFPTNQPQHF.

The rearrangement links TRBV28 to TRBJ2-6; the D gene is possibly TRBD2 (5 bases). Germline values: CDR1 MDHEN, CDR2 SYDVKM. V lost 3 bases and J lost 0, with 12 bases in between. This CDR3 is 17 amino acids long. The CDR3 loop is CASSLGREGSGANVLTF. Written as DNA, the CDR3 is TGTGCCAGCAGTTTGGGCCGAGAGGGCTCTGGGGCCAACGTCCTGACTTTC.

The chain combines TRBV2 with TRBJ1-1, with D unresolved. Germline CDR1 SNHLY, CDR2 FYNNEI. The CDR3 extends over 14 amino acids. V lost 8 bases, J lost 1 base, and 14 bases lay in between. CDR3 coding DNA: TGTGCCAGCTTAGACTCACAGTCGAACACTGAAGCTTTCTTT. Translating gives CASLDSQSNTEAFF.

The chain links TRBV11-2 to TRBJ2-3; 12 nucleotides line up with TRBD2. CDR3 length: 15 amino acids. CDR1 and CDR2 (germline): SGHAT, FQNNGV. J was trimmed by 0 bases and V by 5 bases; bases with no gene match: 0. The DNA for the CDR3 is TGTGCCAGCAGCGGACTAGCGGGAAGCACAGATACGCAGTATTTT. It encodes CASSGLAGSTDTQYF. The whole variable domain, remainder taken from reference TRBV11-2 and TRBJ2-3, is EAGVAQSPRYKIIEKRQSVAFWCNPISGHATLYWYQQILGQGPKLLIQFQNNGVVDDSQLPKDRFSAERLKGVDSTLKIQPAKLEDSAVYLCASSGLAGSTDTQYFGPGTRLTVL.

The V and J genes are TRBV11-1 and TRBJ2-7; D is ambiguous. Germline V gene sequence: CDR1 SGHAT, CDR2 FQDESV (reference sequence). The germline V and J ends were trimmed by 11 bases and 2 bases, with 13 bases remaining between them. The CDR3 covers 12 residues. For the CDR3, the DNA is TGTGCCGACGACTGGATAACCTACGAGCAGTACTTC. Residues: CADDWITYEQYF.

As to this clone: The sample has other DNA sequences that encode this CDR3 too. The CDR3: CASSPRGEDTQYF. Written as DNA, the CDR3 is TGTGCCAGCTCACCACGGGGGGAAGATACGCAGTATTTT. The J gene is TRBJ2-3, the V gene TRBV18, with a possible D match to TRBD2 (6 bases). Trimming removed 1 base from V and 5 bases from J, with 7 bases in between. The length of the CDR3 is 13 residues. Germline V gene data show CDR1 as KGHSH and CDR2 as LQKENI. Full variable domain (remainder filled in from reference TRBV18 and TRBJ2-3): NAGVMQNPRHLVRRRGQEARLRCSPMKGHSHVYWYRQLPEEGLKFMVYLQKENIIDESGMPKERFSAEFPKEGPSILRIQQVVRGDSAAYFCASSPRGEDTQYFGPGTRLTVL.

This chain joins TRBV6-5 and TRBJ2-7; 7 nucleotides line up with TRBD2. CDR3 length equals 13 residues. Germline V gives CDR1 MNHEY, CDR2 SVGAGI. V dropped 2 bases and J dropped 6; count of bases not matched to a gene: 4. In nucleotides, the CDR3 is TGTGCCAGCAGTTACCCAGGGACTATCGAGCAGTACTTC. Its protein product is CASSYPGTIEQYF.

This clone was observed a few times. V and J are TRBV19 and TRBJ1-1; D possibly corresponds to TRBD1 (5 bases). V shed 1 base and J shed 4 bases, with 13 bases lying between them. The length of the CDR3 is 15 residues. Per the germline V gene, CDR1 is LNHDA and CDR2 is SQIVND (reference sequence). The CDR3 sequence is CASSIGPGTGTEAFF. For the CDR3, the DNA is TGTGCCAGTAGTATAGGTCCAGGGACGGGCACTGAAGCTTTCTTT.

The chain uses TRBV15 and TRBJ2-1; D is possibly TRBD1 or TRBD2 (5 bases each). V shed 4 bases and J shed 4 bases, with 8 bases lying between them. Germline loops: CDR1 LNHNV, CDR2 YYDKDF (reference sequence). There are 13 residues in the CDR3. The CDR3 spells CATSTGAYNEQFF. The CDR3 bases are TGTGCCACCAGCACCGGGGCGTACAATGAGCAGTTCTTC. Full variable domain (missing parts from reference TRBV15 and TRBJ2-1): DAMVIQNPRYQVTQFGKPVTLSCSQTLNHNVMYWYQQKSSQAPKLLFHYYDKDFNNEADTPDNFQSRRPNTSFCFLDIRSPGLGDTAMYLCATSTGAYNEQFFGPGTRLTVL.